The present TCR beta chain was sequenced within a study of CD8 T cells in ankylosing spondylitis. The CDR3 covers 13 residues. CDR1 and CDR2 from the germline V gene are DFQATT and SNEGSKA (reference sequence). V was pared by 5 bases and J by 0 bases, with 11 bases between. Libraries of TCR beta came from quantitative 5'-RACE with molecular barcodes. TCRdb recomputed calls from the 5' RACE reads with MiXCR, one row per CDR3 protein. This sample has some 39,000 distinct CDR3 sequences, with about an eighth found just once. Study conclusions and caveats: Characteristic, it appeared, of ankylosing spondylitis blood was a TCR beta motif of seven or eight highly homologous variants. Disease-linked clones had a CD8+ phenotype and relatively low frequency in peripheral blood.

This clonotype was counted between two and nine times. Antigen specificity is unknown. Sequencing was carried out using synovial fluid, either unsorted or a sorted T cell fraction (not recorded which). The genes are TRBV20-1 and TRBJ2-7; weak D call: TRBD2 (5 bases). The sequence derives from a male donor with ankylosing spondylitis. CDR3 sequence (DNA): TGCAGTGCTGATAGCGCCAGCTCCTACGAGCAGTACTTC. Protein sequence: CSADSASSYEQYF.